This T cell receptor (beta chain) appears in the sequencing data of a study of lymphopenia after photon versus proton radiotherapy. Regarding the study as a whole: Post-nadir TCR diversity decline inversely tracked overall survival among those who died. Survival link was tested only in deceased patients; proton benefit remains a possibility.

CDR3 length: 19 residues. The V and J ends lost 3 bases and 0 bases respectively, with 18 bases between them. The germline V gene encodes CDR1 MNHEY and CDR2 SMNVEV (reference sequence). The protocol was immunoSEQ multiplex PCR, while the TCRdb copy is restricted to in-frame clones and leaves out a portion. The sample has around 150,000 clones, 70% to 90% seen once. A remark on this clone: Its antigen is unknown.

This chain uses TRBV27 with TRBJ2-6, with D possibly matching TRBD2 (5 bases). This clonotype was sampled from a man in his forties or fifties with gastric cancer. Source: peripheral blood, taken from a patient treated with photon-based radiotherapy. CDR3 residues: CASSFRVGLWSSGANVLTF. The CDR3 bases are TGTGCCAGCAGTTTCCGGGTAGGACTTTGGAGCTCTGGGGCCAACGTCCTGACTTTC.